The source of this TCR beta chain is a study of cytomegalovirus exposure and HLA in healthy donors. Study-level information: Early released data had about 80 million unique TCRs, all coming from HLA-typed donors.

The germline CDR1 and CDR2 sequences are LGHNA and YSLEER. Trimming removed 3 bases from V and 6 bases from J, with 14 bases in between. CDR3 length: 14 residues. Primers: 60 Vbeta forward and 13 Jbeta reverse. The table came from immunoSEQ multiplex PCR; TCRdb's copy has only in-frame clones and leaves some out. The top ten clones hold 2% of a sample with under 300,000 clones, approximately 84% of them seen once. This receptor was obtained from a woman aged 40 to 49 in good health and CMV-seropositive. The chain carries TRBV4-3 and TRBJ1-1, with a possible D match to TRBD1 (6 bases). Sequenced input: PBMCs. The CDR3 DNA sequence: TGCGCCAGCAGCCAGGGTACCACAGGGTCTGAAGCTTTCTTT. It is translated as CASSQGTTGSEAFF.